One sample yielded the 19 T cell receptor beta chains listed below, sequenced in a study of blood T cells in healthy people across ages. The use of a sample-barcoded 5' primer and a J-beta primer mix characterized a second PCR of roughly 6 to 12 cycles. TCRdb re-analysed the 5' RACE reads in MiXCR, keeping a single row per CDR3 protein. This table holds 850,000 to 950,000 distinct CDR3 sequences, around 30% found once. The specimen sequenced was blood. The receptors shown here come from a woman aged 80 or older in good health.

With regard to this clonotype: With a much larger clone just one base away, this may be a read error. This chain connects TRBV6-2 or TRBV6-3 to TRBJ2-1; D might be TRBD2 (5 bases). This CDR3 contains 15 residues. V dropped 6 bases and J dropped 5 bases, with 17 bases sitting between them. Germline lookup yields CDR1 MNHEY and CDR2 SVGEGT. The CDR3, as DNA: TGTGCCAGCAGCCCGGACTTATTGTCCCACAATGAGCAGTTCTTC. Translation: CASSPDLLSHNEQFF.

This clonotype was seen repeatedly, ten times or more. The chain's CDR3 is CASSSIPWTSGGVVFYNEQFF. The CDR3 region has the DNA TGTGCCAGCAGTTCGATTCCTTGGACTAGCGGGGGGGTTGTATTCTACAATGAGCAGTTCTTC. The chain couples TRBV12-3 or TRBV12-4 to TRBJ2-1; 15 bases are a match to TRBD2. CDR3 length equals 21 residues. J gave up 3 bases and V 4 bases, and 16 bases lay outside the gene matches.

This clonotype was seen ten or more times. V usage is TRBV6-5 and J usage is TRBJ1-6; unclear D gene. The CDR3 is made up of 16 amino acids. Germline V gene lookup returns CDR1 MNHEY and CDR2 SVGAGI. V lost 0 bases and J 6 bases, leaving 12 bases between the germline ends. The DNA of the CDR3 is TGTGCCAGCAGTTACTCACCAGACCGGGGTAATTCACCCCTCCACTTT. Residues: CASSYSPDRGNSPLHF.

As regards this clonotype: A much larger clonotype is one base distant, so this may be a read error. The chain uses TRBV7-2 and TRBJ2-3; D gene uncertain. CDR1 and CDR2 from the germline V gene are SGHTA and FQGNSA. V was clipped by 5 bases and J by 5 bases, with 8 bases between them. CDR3 size: 12 residues. The CDR3 nucleotides read TGTGCCAGCAGCCGAGACATAGATACGCAGTATTTT. As protein: CASSRDIDTQYF.

In this sample, this clonotype turned up many times. The chain carries TRBV20-1 and TRBJ2-3, with D tentatively TRBD2 (5 bases). Trimming left V 1 base short and J 0 bases short, with 20 bases between. The germline CDR1 and CDR2 sequences are DFQATT and SNEGSKA (reference sequence). CDR3 size: 18 residues. Here the CDR3 DNA reads TGCAGTGCTAGAGGGTCCGCGCGGAGCGGTTCCAGCACAGATACGCAGTATTTT. This codes for CSARGSARSGSSTDTQYF.

This clonotype was counted between two and nine times. The CDR3 here is CASSLTWAGAFSGNTIYF. CDR3 coding DNA: TGTGCCAGCAGCCTCACCTGGGCAGGGGCCTTCTCTGGAAACACCATATATTTT. J is TRBJ1-3 and V is TRBV12-3 or TRBV12-4; TRBD1 is a possible D gene (6 bases). CDR3 length: 18 residues. Trimming cost V 6 bases and J 0 bases, with 21 bases left between them.

This clonotype has only a few counts. This chain uses TRBV2 with TRBJ1-5; 7 bases map to TRBD1. This CDR3 comprises 13 residues. With 8 bases clipped from V and 2 bases from J, the junction kept 3 bases outside the gene matches. Germline CDR1 is SNHLY and CDR2 is FYNNEI. DNA for the CDR3: TGTGCCAGCGGGGGGACAGGCAATCAGCCCCAGCATTTT. This codes for CASGGTGNQPQHF.

V gene TRBV2 combines with J gene TRBJ2-1; 7 bases are a match to TRBD1. V shed 5 bases and J 2 bases; nucleotides not matched to a gene: 9. This CDR3 has 16 amino acids. Germline V CDR1 and CDR2: SNHLY, FYNNEI. CDR3 nucleotides: TGTGCCAGCAGTTCCCAGACAGGGCTCCCCTACAATGAGCAGTTCTTC. Encoded protein: CASSSQTGLPYNEQFF.

The chain uses TRBV5-1 and TRBJ1-6; D possibly corresponds to TRBD1 (5 bases). CDR1 SGHRS and CDR2 YFSETQ come from the germline V gene. The CDR3 totals 15 residues. V lost 5 bases to trimming and J lost 0 bases, with 9 bases between them. CDR3 sequence (DNA): TGCGCCAGCAGACGGGACCGCTCCTATAATTCACCCCTCCACTTT. Residues: CASRRDRSYNSPLHF.

This clonotype was recorded at least ten times. The CDR3, as DNA: TGCGCCAGCAGCCAAGGTTACAGGGGGATGTACAATGAGCAGTTCTTC. Translation gives CASSQGYRGMYNEQFF. The rearrangement links TRBV4-3 to TRBJ2-1, with TRBD1 matching 8 bases. Germline loops: CDR1 LGHNA, CDR2 YSLEER. CDR3 size: 16 residues. The junction had 6 bases not matched to a gene; V was cut back by 1 base and J by 4 bases.

This clonotype was seen only a few times. J is TRBJ1-2 and V is TRBV5-5, with TRBD1 identical over 7 bases. Per the germline V gene, CDR1 is SGHKS and CDR2 is YYEKEE (reference sequence). This CDR3 is built from 15 residues. Losses at the gene ends were 4 bases for V and 4 bases for J; bases not matched to a gene: 10. This chain's CDR3 is CASSPQTGTIYGYTF. The DNA for the CDR3 is TGTGCCAGCAGCCCTCAGACAGGGACTATCTATGGCTACACCTTC.

This clonotype was picked up many times. This chain uses TRBV28 with TRBJ1-2; D might be TRBD1 (6 bases). The V gene's germline CDR1 is MDHEN and CDR2 SYDVKM. Trimming removed 6 bases from V and 3 bases from J, with 14 bases in between. There are 14 residues in the CDR3. DNA of the CDR3: TGTGCCAGCAGCAACCTCGCAGGGGACTATGGCTACACCTTC. This codes for CASSNLAGDYGYTF.

The table lists this clonotype with many counts. This chain links TRBV29-1 with TRBJ2-7; 11 positions agree with TRBD1. Germline lookup yields CDR1 SQVTM and CDR2 ANQGSEA. There are 13 residues in the CDR3. With V trimmed by 5 bases and J by 4 bases, 4 bases remained unmatched. Written as DNA, the CDR3 is TGCAGCGTTACGGGACAGGGGGTTTACGAGCAGTACTTC. Translation gives CSVTGQGVYEQYF.

This clonotype was counted many times. V gene TRBV7-2 combines with J gene TRBJ2-1; TRBD2 is a possible D gene (6 bases). V lost 1 base and J 2 bases, leaving 9 bases between the germline ends. The CDR3 is made up of 15 amino acids. CDR1 and CDR2 (germline): SGHTA, FQGNSA. CDR3 protein: CASSLGPGAYNEQFF. Written as DNA, the CDR3 is TGTGCCAGCAGCTTAGGGCCGGGAGCCTACAATGAGCAGTTCTTC.

This clonotype was seen only a few times. The chain links TRBV6-6 to TRBJ1-6, with unresolved D. Germline values: CDR1 MNHNY, CDR2 SVGAGI (reference sequence). With 5 bases removed from V and 0 bases from J, the gap between germline ends came to 8 bases. The CDR3 covers 15 residues. CDR3: CASSRGISYNSPLHF. DNA for the CDR3: TGTGCCAGCAGTCGCGGGATCTCCTATAATTCACCCCTCCACTTT.

This chain joins TRBV3-1 and TRBJ1-3; D is unclear. Germline V gene lookup returns CDR1 LGHDT and CDR2 YNNKEL (reference sequence). V was clipped by 0 bases and J by 5 bases, with 11 bases between them. This CDR3 has 15 residues. In DNA form, the CDR3 reads TGTGCCAGCAGCCAAGAGCTGGGATCGAGAAACACCATATATTTT. Residues: CASSQELGSRNTIYF.

There are a few counts of this clonotype. This rearrangement joins TRBV6-2 or TRBV6-3 to TRBJ2-1; a possible D gene is TRBD2 (7 bases). The V gene lost 6 bases and the J gene lost 6 bases, with 15 bases spanning the gap. CDR3 length equals 14 residues. The germline V gene has CDR1 MNHEY and CDR2 SVGEGT. CDR3 loop: CASREAGQGNEQFF. The CDR3 coding sequence is TGTGCCAGCAGAGAAGCGGGACAAGGCAATGAGCAGTTCTTC.

This clonotype has only a few counts. A much bigger clone sits one base away, suggesting this may be a read error. The chain is built from TRBV12-3 or TRBV12-4 and TRBJ2-7, with 7 bases that match TRBD1. The DNA end is a closer match to TRBJ2-5, so the J assignment may be wrong. There are 13 residues in the CDR3. The CDR3 spells CASTVTGSETQYF. The CDR3 DNA reads as TGTGCCAGCACCGTGACAGGGTCGGAGACCCAGTACTTC.

The chain combines TRBV5-1 with TRBJ2-7; 8 nucleotides match TRBD1. J lost 5 bases, V lost 4 bases, and 8 bases had no gene match. The CDR3 covers 14 residues. The germline gives CDR1 SGHRS, CDR2 YFSETQ. CDR3 coding DNA: TGCGCCAGCAGCCTGGACAGGGTGAGGGACGAGCAGTACTTC. Translation: CASSLDRVRDEQYF.